This entry features one T cell receptor beta chain sequence. Germline V gene lookup returns CDR1 MNHEY and CDR2 SVGEGT. With 6 bases removed from V and 4 bases from J, the gap between germline ends came to 13 bases. This CDR3 comprises 14 residues. This entry comes from a study of blood T cell repertoires in COVID-19. Study in general: Italy, Spain and the United States were the sources of the convalescent and acute COVID-19 samples.

Measured with immunoSEQ multiplex PCR; TCRdb has only the in-frame clones, and not every one. The table lists 150,000 to 200,000 clones, about 80% of them singletons. This TCR was sampled from a man between 60 and 70 years old with acute or convalescent COVID-19. V gene TRBV6-2 or TRBV6-3 combines with J gene TRBJ1-5; D gene unclear. The sample taken for sequencing was peripheral blood. The CDR3 loop is CASRPRQVNQPQHF. CDR3 nucleotide sequence: TGTGCCAGCAGGCCTCGACAAGTAAATCAGCCCCAGCATTTT.